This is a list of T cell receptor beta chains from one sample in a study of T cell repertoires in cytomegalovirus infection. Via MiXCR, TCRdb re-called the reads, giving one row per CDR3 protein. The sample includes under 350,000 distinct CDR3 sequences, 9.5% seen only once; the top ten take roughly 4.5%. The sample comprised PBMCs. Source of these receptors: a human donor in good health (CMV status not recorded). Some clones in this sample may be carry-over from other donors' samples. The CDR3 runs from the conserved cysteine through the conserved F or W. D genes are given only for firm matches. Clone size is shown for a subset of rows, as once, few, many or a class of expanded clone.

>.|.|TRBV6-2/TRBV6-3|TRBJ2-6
TGTGCCAGCAGTTACGTCCCAGGGTACGGCGGGGCCAACGTCCTGACTTTC
CASSYVPGYGGANVLTF
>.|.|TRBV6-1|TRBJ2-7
TGTGCCAGCAGTGAAGCGGTCGACGAGCAGTACTTC
CASSEAVDEQYF
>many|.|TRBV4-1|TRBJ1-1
TGCGCCAGCAGCCAAGATGCCGGTTACGGAGCTTTCTTT
CASSQDAGYGAFF
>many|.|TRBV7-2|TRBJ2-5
TGTGCCAGCAGCTGGAGGATGGGAGAGACCCAGTACTTC
CASSWRMGETQYF
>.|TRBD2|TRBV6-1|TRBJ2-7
TGTGCCAGCAGTTCGCCTGGGACTAGCGGGATCTTTAGGGCCTACGAGCAGTACTTC
CASSSPGTSGIFRAYEQYF
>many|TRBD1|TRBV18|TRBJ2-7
TGTGCCAGCTTCAATTCTCGGACAGGGGGCGACGAGCAGTACTTC
CASFNSRTGGDEQYF
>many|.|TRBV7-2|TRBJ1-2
TGTGCCAGCAGCCCAGGGAAAGAAGCTAACTATGGCTACACCTTC
CASSPGKEANYGYTF
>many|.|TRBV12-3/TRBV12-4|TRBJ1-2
TGTGCCAGCAGTCCGGCGACGGCGGCTGGCTACACCTTC
CASSPATAAGYTF
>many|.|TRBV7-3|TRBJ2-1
TGTGCCAGCAGCCCTATACAAGTAGCGGAATACAATGAGCAGTTCTTC
CASSPIQVAEYNEQFF
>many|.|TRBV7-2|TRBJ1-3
TGTGCCAGCGGCCGGGGCCCGGCTGGAAACACCATATATTTT
CASGRGPAGNTIYF
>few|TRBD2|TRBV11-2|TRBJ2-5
TGTGCCAGCAGCTTAGAATGGCGGGGGCAAGAGACCCAGTACTTC
CASSLEWRGQETQYF
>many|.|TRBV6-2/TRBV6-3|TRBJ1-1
TGTGCCAGCAGTAATACGTTGAACACTGAAGCTTTCTTT
CASSNTLNTEAFF
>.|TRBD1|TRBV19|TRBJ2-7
TGTGCCAGTAGTATAGGGACAGGGAACTACGAGCAGTACTTC
CASSIGTGNYEQYF
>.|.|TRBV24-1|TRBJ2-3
TGTGCCACCAGTGATCCCAGAGATACGCAGTATTTT
CATSDPRDTQYF
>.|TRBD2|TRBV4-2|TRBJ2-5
TGTGCCAGCAGCCAAGAGGAGCGCGGGGGGGCCATAAGTAAGACCCAGTACTTC
CASSQEERGGAISKTQYF
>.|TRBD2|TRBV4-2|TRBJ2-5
TGTGCCAGCAGCCTAGATTCCCTAGCGGGAGTTCGGGAGACCCAGTACTTC
CASSLDSLAGVRETQYF
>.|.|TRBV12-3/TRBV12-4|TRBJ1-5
TGTGCCAGCAGTTTAGCGCAGGTTCCGTATAGCAATCAGCCCCAGCATTTT
CASSLAQVPYSNQPQHF
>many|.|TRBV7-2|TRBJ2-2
TGTGCCAGCAGCCTTGTGGGGGGACCCGGGGAGCTGTTTTTT
CASSLVGGPGELFF
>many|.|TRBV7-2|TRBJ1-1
TGTGCCAGCAGCTGGGGTACTGAAGCTTTCTTT
CASSWGTEAFF
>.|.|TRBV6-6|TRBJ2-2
TGTGCCAGCAGCAATAGCGGGGAGCTGTTTTTT
CASSNSGELFF
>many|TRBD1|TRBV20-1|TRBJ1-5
TGCAGTGCTCACCCCGGGACAGGGGGGAGGTGGAGCAATCAGCCCCAGCATTTT
CSAHPGTGGRWSNQPQHF
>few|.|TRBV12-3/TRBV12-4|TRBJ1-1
TGTGCCAGCACCGGTTATCAGGGCACTGAAGCTTTCTTT
CASTGYQGTEAFF
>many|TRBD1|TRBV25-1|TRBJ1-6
TGTGCCAGCAGCCCTTTAACAGGGGCGGGTTCACCCCTCCACTTT
CASSPLTGAGSPLHF
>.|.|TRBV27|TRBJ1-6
TGTGCCAGCAGACCTACAGGGATCTCCTATAATTCACCCCTCCACTTT
CASRPTGISYNSPLHF
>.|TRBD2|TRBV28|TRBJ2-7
TGTGCCGGCAGTTTAGAGATAGCGGGAGGCCTGTACGAGCAGTACTTC
CAGSLEIAGGLYEQYF
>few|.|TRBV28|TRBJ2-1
TGTGCCAGCACCCTGCTCCTGGGTGAGCAGTTCTTC
CASTLLLGEQFF
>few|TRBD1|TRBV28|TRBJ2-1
TGTGCCAGCAGAAGAGGGACAGGGGATTACAATGAGCAGTTCTTC
CASRRGTGDYNEQFF
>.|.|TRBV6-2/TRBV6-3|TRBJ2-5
TGTGCCAGCAGTTACCCCTTGGGGGAGACCCAGTACTTC
CASSYPLGETQYF
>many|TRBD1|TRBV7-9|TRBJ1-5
TGTGCCAGCAGCTCCACAGGGGGGGCTCAGCCCCAGCATTTT
CASSSTGGAQPQHF
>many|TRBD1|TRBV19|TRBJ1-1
TGTGCCAGTAGAACTGACAGGGGGAACACTGAAGCTTTCTTT
CASRTDRGNTEAFF
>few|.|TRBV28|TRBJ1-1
TGTGCCAGCAGTTCATTGAGCGAGTGGGACACTGAAGCTTTCTTT
CASSSLSEWDTEAFF
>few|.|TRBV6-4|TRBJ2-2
TGTGCCAGCAGTCGGGACGCTGAGGGGACCGGGGAGCTGTTTTTT
CASSRDAEGTGELFF
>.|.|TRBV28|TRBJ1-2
TGTGCCAGCAGGCTACCGGCAGGGCATGGCTACACCTTC
CASRLPAGHGYTF
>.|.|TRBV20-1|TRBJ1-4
TGCAGTGCCAGGGACGCATCTAATGGGAAACTGTTTTTT
CSARDASNGKLFF
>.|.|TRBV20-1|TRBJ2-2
TGCAGTGCCCAGCGGGCCCTGGGCCCCGGGGAGCTGTTTTTT
CSAQRALGPGELFF
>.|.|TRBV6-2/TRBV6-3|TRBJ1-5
TGTGCCAGCAGTTACTCGGGCCCCAGGCAGCCCCAGCATTTT
CASSYSGPRQPQHF
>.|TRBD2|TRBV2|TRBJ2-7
TGTGCCAGCAGTGAAGGGACTAGCGGGGAGCAGTACTTC
CASSEGTSGEQYF
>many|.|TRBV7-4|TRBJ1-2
TGTGCCAGCAGCTTAGTACGCCGTGGGGGGTATGTGGACTATGGCTACACCTTC
CASSLVRRGGYVDYGYTF
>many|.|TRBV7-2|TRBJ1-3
TGTGCCAGCAGCCTTGACACCTCTGGAAACACCATATATTTT
CASSLDTSGNTIYF
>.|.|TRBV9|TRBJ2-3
TGTGCCAGCAGCGTAGGAGGGAAACTTAGCACAGATACGCAGTATTTT
CASSVGGKLSTDTQYF
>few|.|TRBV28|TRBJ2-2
TGTGCCAGCAGTTTTCAGGGATATACCGGGGAGCTGTTTTTT
CASSFQGYTGELFF
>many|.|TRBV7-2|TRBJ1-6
TGTGCCAGCAGCCCCGCACGGGACGGTTATTCACCCCTCCACTTT
CASSPARDGYSPLHF
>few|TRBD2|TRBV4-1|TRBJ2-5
TGCGCCAGCAGCCAAGAGGGACTAGCGGGGAGAGAGACCCAGTACTTC
CASSQEGLAGRETQYF
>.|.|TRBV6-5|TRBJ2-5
TGTGCCAGCAGTCAAGGGACATATGTGGGAGAGACCCAGTACTTC
CASSQGTYVGETQYF
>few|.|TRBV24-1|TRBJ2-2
TGTGCCACCGGGGCGGCTCCGAACACCGGGGAGCTGTTTTTT
CATGAAPNTGELFF
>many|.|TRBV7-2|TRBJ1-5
TGTGCCAGCAGCCTGAACAGGGATCAGCCCCAGCATTTT
CASSLNRDQPQHF
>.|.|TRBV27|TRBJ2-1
TGTGCCAGCAGTTGGGGAAGGGTGGTCAATGAGCAGTTCTTC
CASSWGRVVNEQFF
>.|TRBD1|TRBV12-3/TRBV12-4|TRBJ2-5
TGTGCCAGCAGCCAAACAGGGGGTCGAGAGACCCAGTACTTC
CASSQTGGRETQYF
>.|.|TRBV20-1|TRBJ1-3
TGCAGTGCTGACCGGACCATCGGGAGGGGGAACACCATATATTTT
CSADRTIGRGNTIYF
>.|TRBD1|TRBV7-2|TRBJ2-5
TGTGCCAGCAGCCAGACAGGGGGTGAGACCCAGTACTTC
CASSQTGGETQYF
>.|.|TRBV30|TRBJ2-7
TGTGCCTGGAGTAGGACATCTTACTACGAGCAGTACTTC
CAWSRTSYYEQYF
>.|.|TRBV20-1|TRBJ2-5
TGCAGTGCAAAGAGAGACCAAGAGACCCAGTACTTC
CSAKRDQETQYF
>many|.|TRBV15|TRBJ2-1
TGTGCCACCGGCCATAGGGTTTACAATGAGCAGTTCTTC
CATGHRVYNEQFF
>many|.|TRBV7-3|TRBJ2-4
TGTGCCAGCAGCTTAGGGGGGGGCAAGGGCGACATTCAGTACTTC
CASSLGGGKGDIQYF